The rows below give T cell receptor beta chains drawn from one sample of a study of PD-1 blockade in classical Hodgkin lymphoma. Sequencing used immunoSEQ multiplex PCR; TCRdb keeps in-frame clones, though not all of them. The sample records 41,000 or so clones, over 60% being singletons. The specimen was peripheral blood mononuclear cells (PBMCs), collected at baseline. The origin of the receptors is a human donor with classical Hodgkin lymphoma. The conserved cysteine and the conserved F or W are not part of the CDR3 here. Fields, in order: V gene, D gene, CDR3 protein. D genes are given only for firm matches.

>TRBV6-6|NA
ASIKEGRGATEAF
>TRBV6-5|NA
ASRDPPAQPQH
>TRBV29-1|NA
SVVGQGGTEAF
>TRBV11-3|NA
ASSLVFGTRSPYEQY
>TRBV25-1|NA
ASSALRGNQETQY
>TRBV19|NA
ASSYLGQEY
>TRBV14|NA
ASSQVAGRTEAF
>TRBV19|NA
ASSHGGFGNTEAF
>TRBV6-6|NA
ASSNGVLTGELF
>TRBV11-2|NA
ASSLDRRMAEQF
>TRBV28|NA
ASHSGGRYNEQF
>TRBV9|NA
ASSKRLVSADTQY
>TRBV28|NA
ASSLRRELF
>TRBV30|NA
AWSLPPGKNIQY
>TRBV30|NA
AWSRGQNTEAF
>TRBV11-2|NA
ASSFDTNTEAF
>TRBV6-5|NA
ASSFRQSYEQY
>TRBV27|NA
ASSPRTAELF
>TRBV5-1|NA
ASSARPGQPYNEQF
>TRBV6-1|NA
ASSLVGGRYGYT
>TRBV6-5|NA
ASTSRVKETQY
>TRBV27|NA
ASSAQGGEKLF
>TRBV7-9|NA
ASSLALEETQY
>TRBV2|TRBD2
ASSKGLAGTYEQY
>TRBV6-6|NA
ASKPRGMNTEAF
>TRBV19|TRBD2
ASSIMASGETQY
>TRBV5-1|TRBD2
ASSLGLAGVVTTDTQY
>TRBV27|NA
ASSPPLTDTQY
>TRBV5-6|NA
ASSLLNTEAF
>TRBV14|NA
ASSQGWGTA
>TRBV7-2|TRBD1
ASSWTGATSGNTIY
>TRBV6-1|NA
ASSDITFGNQPQH
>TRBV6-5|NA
ASKQDYGYT
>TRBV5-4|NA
ASSLLNTEAF
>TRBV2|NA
ASSESWQGKDEQY
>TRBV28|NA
ASSFRPGGETQY
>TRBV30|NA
AWSEQFTEAF
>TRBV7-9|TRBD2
ASTNNVVAGEVEQY
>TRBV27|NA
ASSLRIEGYEQY
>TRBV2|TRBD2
ASQRESETQY
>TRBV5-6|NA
ASSSGDGYEQY
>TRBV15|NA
ATTKGQSNTGELF
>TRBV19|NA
ASRTNTDTQY
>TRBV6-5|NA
ASSYQGTDTQY
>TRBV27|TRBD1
ASSTHTWDRVSNEQF
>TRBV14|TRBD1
ASSRPGQGKFEFYGYT
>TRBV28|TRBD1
ASSPDRGRETQY
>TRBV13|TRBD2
ASSEREGYSYEQY
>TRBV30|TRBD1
AWSVPQGNQPQH
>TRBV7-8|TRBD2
ASSQGLANEQF